This is a list of T cell receptor beta chains from one sample in a study of blood T cell repertoires in COVID-19. The table came from immunoSEQ multiplex PCR; TCRdb's copy has only in-frame clones and leaves some out. In the table there are 200,000 to 250,000 clones, 88% of which are singletons. The material sequenced was PBMCs or T cells enriched from blood (not recorded which). All receptors come from a woman under 40 who had recovered from COVID-19. Both conserved end residues are part of each CDR3. Fields, in order: D gene, J gene, CDR3 length, V gene, clone size, CDR3 DNA, CDR3 protein. A D gene is named only where the DNA matches it firmly. Size values are once, few and many counts, or a class for expanded clones, and some rows have none.

>.|TRBJ1-1|16|TRBV19|once
TGTGCCAGTAGTATATATTCCACAGGGATGAACACTGAAGCTTTCTTT
CASSIYSTGMNTEAFF
>TRBD1|TRBJ1-2|15|TRBV5-4|.
TGTGCCAGCAGCTTGGATCTCCGGGACAGCTTGGGCTACACCTTC
CASSLDLRDSLGYTF
>.|TRBJ2-7|14|TRBV19|.
TGTGCCAGTAGTATAGATGACAGCTCCTACGAGCAGTACTTC
CASSIDDSSYEQYF
>.|TRBJ2-7|13|TRBV15|once
TGTGCCACCAGCAGAGACCGGAGCTACGAGCAGTACTTC
CATSRDRSYEQYF
>.|TRBJ2-7|13|TRBV6-5|.
TGTGCCAGCACCGGCGGGAACTCCTACGAGCAGTACTTC
CASTGGNSYEQYF
>TRBD2|TRBJ2-7|19|TRBV6-1|.
TGTGCCAGCACCGAAGCACCAACCGGACTAGCGGGGGGGCCATACGAGCAGTACTTC
CASTEAPTGLAGGPYEQYF
>.|TRBJ1-5|16|TRBV19|.
TGTGCCAGTAGTATCCCACAGGGAGTTAGCAATCAGCCCCAGCATTTT
CASSIPQGVSNQPQHF
>TRBD2|TRBJ2-7|19|TRBV4-1|once
TGCGCCAGCAGCCAAGACCCCTTGAGGCTAAGCGGGAATACCTACGAGCAGTACTTC
CASSQDPLRLSGNTYEQYF
>.|TRBJ1-1|18|TRBV5-1|.
TGCGCCAGCACCAGGCATGGCAGGGGTGCCTCCATGAACACTGAAGCTTTCTTT
CASTRHGRGASMNTEAFF
>.|TRBJ2-3|14|TRBV7-3|.
TGTGCCAGCAGCCCTGGCCCTAGCACAGATACGCAGTATTTT
CASSPGPSTDTQYF
>TRBD1|TRBJ2-1|13|TRBV27|.
TGTGCCAGCAGTTTATTAGGGGGCAGTGAGCAGTTCTTC
CASSLLGGSEQFF
>TRBD1|TRBJ1-1|15|TRBV27|once
TGTGCCAGCAGCTTAGGGACAGGGGCGAACACTGAAGCTTTCTTT
CASSLGTGANTEAFF
>.|TRBJ1-2|13|TRBV19|.
TGTGCCAGTTACGAAACGGGTTCCTATGGCTACACCTTC
CASYETGSYGYTF
>.|TRBJ1-5|15|TRBV4-1|.
TGCGCCAGCTCCGCGGGGGGAGCCAGCAATCAGCCCCAGCATTTT
CASSAGGASNQPQHF
>TRBD1|TRBJ1-4|14|TRBV9|few
TGTGCCAGCAGCGGGGGACAGCGATATGAAAAACTGTTTTTT
CASSGGQRYEKLFF
>TRBD1|TRBJ2-1|16|TRBV4-3|.
TGCGCCAGCAGCCAACAACCTGGACAGGATTACAATGAGCAGTTCTTC
CASSQQPGQDYNEQFF
>.|TRBJ2-5|15|TRBV5-1|.
TGCGCCAGCAGCTTGGAGGTGGGGCAAGATGAGACCCAGTACTTC
CASSLEVGQDETQYF
>TRBD1|TRBJ1-5|17|TRBV19|.
TGTGCCAGTAGTATCCTCGGACAGGTTACGGGTTATCAGCCCCAGCATTTT
CASSILGQVTGYQPQHF
>TRBD2|TRBJ2-3|16|TRBV5-1|.
TGCGCCAGCAGCTTGGAGGCTAGCGGGGGGATAGATACGCAGTATTTT
CASSLEASGGIDTQYF
>TRBD1|TRBJ2-7|15|TRBV10-3|.
TGTGCCATCAGTGACCGGGACAGGGGCGTGTACGAGCAGTACTTC
CAISDRDRGVYEQYF
>.|TRBJ1-6|13|TRBV7-2|.
TGTGCCAGCAGCTTTGGTTCAGATTCACCCCTCCACTTT
CASSFGSDSPLHF
>.|TRBJ1-1|13|TRBV19|.
TGTGCCAGTAGTATCCAGGAGGACACTGAAGCTTTCTTT
CASSIQEDTEAFF
>TRBD1|TRBJ1-2|16|TRBV7-9|.
TGTGCCAGCAGCGCGACCGGGACAGCGCTAAACTATGGCTACACCTTC
CASSATGTALNYGYTF
>TRBD1|TRBJ1-1|18|TRBV7-9|.
TGTGCCAGCAGCTCCGCTTCACACGGGACAGGGGGATTTGCTGAAGCTTTCTTT
CASSSASHGTGGFAEAFF
>.|TRBJ2-7|12|TRBV6-5|once
TGTGCCAGCAGGGGAGGAAGCTACGAGCAGTACTTC
CASRGGSYEQYF
>.|TRBJ1-2|14|TRBV7-2|.
TGTGCCAGCAGCTTAGGGGCCACGACATATGGCTACACCTTC
CASSLGATTYGYTF
>.|TRBJ1-1|15|TRBV18|.
TGTGCCAGCTCACCATCGGGGTTCCGAGTGAGTGAAGCTTTCTTT
CASSPSGFRVSEAFF
>.|TRBJ1-2|13|TRBV9|.
TGTGCCAGCAGCGTAGACTCTGGCTATGGCTACACCTTC
CASSVDSGYGYTF
>.|TRBJ1-2|13|TRBV2|once
TGTGCCAGCAGCCGGGAACTTAACTATGGCTACACCTTC
CASSRELNYGYTF
>.|TRBJ1-1|13|TRBV7-8|.
TGTGCCAGCAGCCGGAACTCGAACACTGAAGCTTTCTTT
CASSRNSNTEAFF
>TRBD1|TRBJ1-2|16|TRBV5-5|.
TGTGCCAGCAGCTTGCGCCCAGACAGGGTAGGCTATGGCTACACCTTC
CASSLRPDRVGYGYTF
>TRBD1|TRBJ1-3|15|TRBV7-2|.
TGTGCCAGCAGCTTAGGGGCAGGGGGGCTAAACACCATATATTTT
CASSLGAGGLNTIYF
>.|TRBJ2-3|16|TRBV19|.
TGTGCCAGTAGTATATATAAGGGGTCCGGCACAGATACGCAGTATTTT
CASSIYKGSGTDTQYF
>TRBD1|TRBJ1-4|16|TRBV4-3|.
TGCGCCAGCAGCCCTGGGACAGGGGTATTCAATGAAAAACTGTTTTTT
CASSPGTGVFNEKLFF
>TRBD2|TRBJ2-7|15|TRBV3-1/TRBV3-2|.
TGTGCCAGCAGCGAGGGACTAGCGGGGGCCTACGAGCAGTACTTC
CASSEGLAGAYEQYF
>TRBD2|TRBJ2-1|15|TRBV5-8|.
TGTGCCAGCAGCCCCAGCGGGGCCACCTACAATGAGCAGTTCTTC
CASSPSGATYNEQFF
>TRBD1|TRBJ1-2|15|TRBV7-8|.
TGTGCCAGCAGCTTAGCGACAGGGGCTAACTATGGCTACACCTTC
CASSLATGANYGYTF
>.|TRBJ2-2|14|TRBV5-6|once
TGTGCCAGCAGCTACAGTAGCGAAACCGGGGAGCTGTTTTTT
CASSYSSETGELFF
>TRBD1|TRBJ2-2|16|TRBV11-3|.
TGTGCCAGCAGCTTAAACCGGGACAGGCTAACCGGGGAGCTGTTTTTT
CASSLNRDRLTGELFF
>.|TRBJ2-1|11|TRBV20-1|.
TGCAGTGCCAGACGGGGTAATGAGCAGTTCTTC
CSARRGNEQFF
>TRBD1|TRBJ1-1|13|TRBV24-1|once
TGTGCCACCAGTGAACGACAGGGGGGTGAAGCTTTCTTT
CATSERQGGEAFF
>TRBD1|TRBJ1-2|13|TRBV7-2|.
TGTGCCAGCAGCTCTGACAGGGGACGGGGCTACACCTTC
CASSSDRGRGYTF
>.|TRBJ2-5|13|TRBV29-1|once
TGCAGCGGCGTCTCGACTAACCAAGAGACCCAGTACTTC
CSGVSTNQETQYF
>.|TRBJ1-1|16|TRBV4-3|.
TGCGCCAGCAGCCAAGATCAAGGAGGGGACAACACTGAAGCTTTCTTT
CASSQDQGGDNTEAFF
>TRBD1|TRBJ1-2|16|TRBV4-3|.
TGCGCCAGCAGCCAAGATAGGACAGGGAACAACTATGGCTACACCTTC
CASSQDRTGNNYGYTF
>TRBD2|TRBJ2-1|15|TRBV27|once
TGTGCCAGCAGTCCACCGGGGGGGCCTTACAATGAGCAGTTCTTC
CASSPPGGPYNEQFF